The 11 T cell receptor beta chains reported below all come from one sample, sequenced in a study of CD8+CD57+ T cells in acquired aplastic anemia. The TCR beta profiling, which covered VDJ combination and CDR3 sequence, was carried out using genomic DNA as the template. TCRdb re-called the reads through MiXCR, storing one row per CDR3 protein. In the table there are approximately 300,000 distinct CDR3 sequences, 45% to 65% of which are singletons. Patients selected for sequencing had displayed CD8+CD57+ cell expansion by flow cytometry. Source material: sorted CD4+, CD8+, or CD8+CD57+ T cells (not recorded which) from PBMCs. The receptors come from a human donor with aplastic anemia.

This clonotype was seen at least ten times. The chain combines TRBV7-3 with TRBJ2-2; D not certain. Between the trimmed V and J ends, which lost 2 bases and 1 base, there was a span of 11 bases. This CDR3 has 16 residues. The germline V gene has CDR1 SGHTA and CDR2 FQGTGA. This chain's CDR3 is CASSLSGVRNTGELFF. The CDR3 nucleotides are TGTGCCAGCAGCTTATCTGGGGTTAGGAACACCGGGGAGCTGTTTTTT.

This clonotype was observed a handful of times. This chain connects TRBV20-1 to TRBJ2-7, with D perhaps matching TRBD1 (5 bases). V dropped 5 bases and J dropped 2 bases, with 7 bases sitting between them. Germline V gives CDR1 DFQATT, CDR2 SNEGSKA (reference sequence). This CDR3 contains 11 residues. The CDR3 DNA reads as TGCAGTGCTGGGGCTACCTACGAGCAGTACTTC. Its protein product is CSAGATYEQYF.

The chain joins TRBV5-1 to TRBJ1-5; weak D call: TRBD1 (6 bases). Germline CDR1 reads SGHRS; CDR2 reads YFSETQ. V shed 1 base and J shed 11 bases, with 13 bases lying between them. CDR3 length: 13 amino acids. Here the CDR3 reads CASSLTGKETQHF. As DNA, the CDR3 is TGCGCCAGCAGCTTGACAGGGAAAGAGACCCAGCATTTT.

CDR3 sequence: CASSRRQGQETQYF. For the CDR3, the DNA is TGTGCCAGTAGTCGTCGACAGGGGCAAGAGACCCAGTACTTC. The chain is built from TRBV19 and TRBJ2-5; TRBD1 agrees at 8 bases. Trimming removed 5 bases from V and 2 bases from J; junction bases left unmatched: 4. CDR1 is LNHDA, CDR2 SQIVND, per germline (reference sequence). The CDR3 sequence is 14 residues long. The full variable domain, in which reference TRBV19 and TRBJ2-5 provide the parts outside the CDR3, is DGGITQSPKYLFRKEGQNVTLSCEQNLNHDAMYWYRQDPGQGLRLIYYSQIVNDFQKGDIAEGYSVSREKKESFPLTVTSAQKNPTAFYLCASSRRQGQETQYFGPGTRLLVL.

There are many counts of this clonotype. V gene TRBV12-3 or TRBV12-4 combines with J gene TRBJ2-3, with D possibly matching TRBD1 (6 bases). The CDR3 contains 15 residues. With 7 bases removed from V and 4 bases from J, the gap between germline ends came to 18 bases. Here the CDR3 reads CASTQGNVEADTQYF. The CDR3 DNA sequence: TGTGCCAGCACCCAGGGGAATGTGGAGGCAGATACGCAGTATTTT.

The chain recombines TRBV20-1 with TRBJ2-7; TRBD2 is a possible D gene (5 bases). CDR3 length equals 12 residues. Germline V CDR1 and CDR2: DFQATT, SNEGSKA (reference sequence). V was trimmed by 6 bases and J by 6 bases, leaving 15 bases between them. CDR3 residues: CSAAEELCEQYF. The CDR3 DNA reads TGCAGTGCGGCGGAGGAACTCTGCGAGCAGTACTTC.

The rearrangement uses TRBV29-1 and TRBJ2-3; D may be TRBD1 or TRBD2 (5 bases each). The V gene lost 7 bases and the J gene lost 14 bases, with 25 bases spanning the gap. The CDR3 length is 13 residues. Germline-derived CDR1 and CDR2 are SQVTM and ANQGSEA. CDR3 DNA: TGCAGCGCCGTAGGGATGGACGAAAGGGACCCGTATTTT. This encodes CSAVGMDERDPYF.

This clonotype occurred many times. The chain has TRBV19 and TRBJ1-2; D uncertain. V dropped 8 bases and J dropped 7 bases, with 17 bases sitting between them. This CDR3 region has 13 residues. Per germline, CDR1 LNHDA and CDR2 SQIVND (reference sequence). The DNA for the CDR3 is TGTGCCAGTTTAGAGTGGGGAGGAAGTGGCTACACCTTC. Translation gives CASLEWGGSGYTF.

This clonotype was counted many times. The rearrangement joins TRBV7-9 to TRBJ2-7, with 8 bases lining up with TRBD2. The length of the CDR3 is 14 residues. In germline, CDR1 is SEHNR, CDR2 FQNEAQ (reference sequence). The J segment lost 7 bases and the V segment lost 7 bases, leaving 12 bases of the junction unmatched. The CDR3 sequence is CASTPGTTGGEQYF. In nucleotides, the CDR3 is TGTGCCAGCACTCCCGGGACCACGGGAGGGGAGCAGTACTTC.

V gene TRBV9 combines with J gene TRBJ2-3; possible D gene TRBD2, 6 bases. In germline, CDR1 is SGDLS, CDR2 YYNGEE. The germline V and J ends were trimmed by 2 bases and 4 bases, with 23 bases remaining between them. The CDR3 contains 18 residues. The CDR3 DNA sequence: TGTGCCAGCAGCGTGGGGTGGGACTCCCCCCGATGGTCAGATACGCAGTATTTT. It translates to CASSVGWDSPRWSDTQYF.

This chain uses TRBV5-1 with TRBJ2-7; D tentatively fits TRBD1 or TRBD2 (5 bases each). V lost 3 bases to trimming and J lost 5 bases, with 18 bases between them. Germline assignment: CDR1 SGHRS and CDR2 YFSETQ. The CDR3 is 15 amino acids. CDR3 in DNA: TGCGCCAGCAGCTGGGGCGGAAGGGGAGCAGACGAGCAGTACTTC. Protein sequence: CASSWGGRGADEQYF.